This T cell receptor beta chain was recovered during a study of cytomegalovirus exposure and HLA in healthy donors. General study results and limits: Later, an analysis found that common viral pathogens appeared to be linked with several of the most significant clusters. Sequencing likely produced, as an artifact, a cluster of highly shared sequence variants. A later analysis linked roughly 17,000 TCR beta sequences to HLA alleles at 0.05 false discovery rate.

The PCR contained 60 Vbeta and 13 Jbeta primers. The method was immunoSEQ multiplex PCR; TCRdb's version includes in-frame clones alone and lacks a portion of them. The sample lists around 250,000 clones, 80% to 85% occurring once. J lost 8 bases, V lost 5 bases, and 9 bases had no gene match. The germline V gene has CDR1 MDHEN and CDR2 SYDVKM. The CDR3 has 15 residues. In regard to this clone: The target antigen is unknown.

This receptor was obtained from a woman in her fifties or sixties in good health and CMV-seropositive. V is TRBV28 and J is TRBJ1-2, with TRBD1 matching over 12 bases. Specimen: PBMCs. CDR3 sequence: CASSTPGQGAGGYTF. The CDR3 DNA reads as TGTGCCAGCAGTACCCCGGGACAGGGGGCGGGAGGCTACACCTTC.